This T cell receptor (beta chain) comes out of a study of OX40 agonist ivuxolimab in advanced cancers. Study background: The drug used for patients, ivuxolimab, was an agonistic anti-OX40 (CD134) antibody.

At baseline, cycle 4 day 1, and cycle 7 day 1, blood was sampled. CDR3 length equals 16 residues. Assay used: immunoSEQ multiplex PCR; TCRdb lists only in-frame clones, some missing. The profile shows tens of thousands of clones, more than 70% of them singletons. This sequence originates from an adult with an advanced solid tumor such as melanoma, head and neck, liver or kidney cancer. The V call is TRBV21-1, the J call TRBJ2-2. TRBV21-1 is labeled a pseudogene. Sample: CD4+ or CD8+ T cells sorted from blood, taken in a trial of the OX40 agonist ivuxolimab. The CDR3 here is CASSKALRAPTGELFF. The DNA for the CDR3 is TGTGCCAGCAGCAAAGCGCTAAGGGCTCCCACCGGGGAGCTGTTTTTT.